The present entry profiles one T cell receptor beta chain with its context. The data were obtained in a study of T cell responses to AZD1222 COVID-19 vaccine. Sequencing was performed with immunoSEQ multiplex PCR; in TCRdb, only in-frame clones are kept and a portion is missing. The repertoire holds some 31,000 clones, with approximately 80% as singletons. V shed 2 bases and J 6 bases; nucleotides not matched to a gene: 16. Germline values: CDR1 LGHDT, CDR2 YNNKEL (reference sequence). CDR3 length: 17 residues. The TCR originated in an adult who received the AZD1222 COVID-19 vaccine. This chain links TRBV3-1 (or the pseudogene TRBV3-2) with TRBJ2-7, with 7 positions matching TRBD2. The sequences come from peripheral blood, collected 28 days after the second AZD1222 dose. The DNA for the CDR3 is TGTGCCAGCAGCCAACGGACCAGGGCGGGAGTAAGGGTCGAGCAGTACGTC. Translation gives CASSQRTRAGVRVEQYV.